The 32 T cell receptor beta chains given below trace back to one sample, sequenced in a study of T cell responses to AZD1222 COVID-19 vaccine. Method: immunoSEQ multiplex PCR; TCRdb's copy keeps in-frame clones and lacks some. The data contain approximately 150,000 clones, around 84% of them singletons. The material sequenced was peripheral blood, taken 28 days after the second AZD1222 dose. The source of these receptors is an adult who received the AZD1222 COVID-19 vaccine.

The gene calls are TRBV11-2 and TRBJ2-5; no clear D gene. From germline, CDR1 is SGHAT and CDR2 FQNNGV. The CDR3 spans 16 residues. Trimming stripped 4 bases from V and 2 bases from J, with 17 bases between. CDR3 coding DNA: TGTGCCAGCAGCTCGGGCAGTTCCTCTCTACAAGAGACCCAGTACTTC. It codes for CASSSGSSSLQETQYF. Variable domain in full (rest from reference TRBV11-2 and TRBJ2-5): EAGVAQSPRYKIIEKRQSVAFWCNPISGHATLYWYQQILGQGPKLLIQFQNNGVVDDSQLPKDRFSAERLKGVDSTLKIQPAKLEDSAVYLCASSSGSSSLQETQYFGPGTRLLVL.

Written as DNA, the CDR3 is TGTGCCAGCAGTGCCGGGACAGGGTCCTACGAGCAGTACTTC. It specifies CASSAGTGSYEQYF. The V gene is TRBV5-4, the J gene TRBJ2-7; TRBD1 agrees at 9 bases. The length of the CDR3 is 14 residues. From germline, CDR1 is SGHNT and CDR2 YYREEE (reference sequence). The junction had 4 bases not matched to a gene; V was cut back by 5 bases and J by 1 base. The entire variable domain, with the rest obtained from reference TRBV5-4 and TRBJ2-7, is as follows: ETGVTQSPTHLIKTRGQQVTLRCSSQSGHNTVSWYQQALGQGPQFIFQYYREEENGRGNFPPRFSGLQFPNYSSELNVNALELDDSALYLCASSAGTGSYEQYFGPGTRLTVT.

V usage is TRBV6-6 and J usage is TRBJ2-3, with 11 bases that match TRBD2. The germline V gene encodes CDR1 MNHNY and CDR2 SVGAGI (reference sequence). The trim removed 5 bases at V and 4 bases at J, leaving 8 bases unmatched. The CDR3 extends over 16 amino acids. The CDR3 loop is CASSPRVAGGADTQYF. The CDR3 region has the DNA TGTGCCAGCAGTCCCCGGGTAGCGGGAGGGGCAGATACGCAGTATTTT.

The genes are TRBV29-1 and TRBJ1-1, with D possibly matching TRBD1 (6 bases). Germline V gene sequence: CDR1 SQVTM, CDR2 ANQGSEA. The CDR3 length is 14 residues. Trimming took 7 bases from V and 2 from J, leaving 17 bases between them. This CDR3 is CSAVTWGRNTEAFF. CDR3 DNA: TGCAGCGCTGTGACGTGGGGGCGAAACACTGAAGCTTTCTTT.

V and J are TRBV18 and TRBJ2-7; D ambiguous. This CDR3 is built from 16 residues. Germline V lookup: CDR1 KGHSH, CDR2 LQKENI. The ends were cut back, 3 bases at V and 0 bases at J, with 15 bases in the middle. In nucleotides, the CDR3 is TGTGCCAGCTCACCTACCCCCGGGCCTAGCTCCTACGAGCAGTACTTC. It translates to CASSPTPGPSSYEQYF.

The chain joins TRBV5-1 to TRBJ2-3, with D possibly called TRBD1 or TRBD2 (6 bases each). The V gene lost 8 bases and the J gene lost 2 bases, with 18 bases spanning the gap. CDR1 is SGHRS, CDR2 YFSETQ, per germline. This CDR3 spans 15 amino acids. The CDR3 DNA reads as TGCGCCAGTTCCCTAATGGGGGGCGACACAGATACGCAGTATTTT. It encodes CASSLMGGDTDTQYF.

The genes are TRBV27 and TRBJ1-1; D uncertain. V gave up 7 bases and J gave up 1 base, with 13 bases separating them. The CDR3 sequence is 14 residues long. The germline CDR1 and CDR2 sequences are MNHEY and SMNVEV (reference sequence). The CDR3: CASNGNRANTEAFF. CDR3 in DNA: TGTGCCAGCAATGGGAACAGAGCGAACACTGAAGCTTTCTTT.

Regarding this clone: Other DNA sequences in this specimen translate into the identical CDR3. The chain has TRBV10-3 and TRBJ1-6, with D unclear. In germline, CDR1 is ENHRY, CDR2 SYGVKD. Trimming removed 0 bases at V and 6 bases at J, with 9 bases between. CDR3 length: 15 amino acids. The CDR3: CAISESPRTNSPLHF. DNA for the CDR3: TGTGCCATCAGTGAGTCTCCCCGGACTAATTCACCCCTCCACTTT.

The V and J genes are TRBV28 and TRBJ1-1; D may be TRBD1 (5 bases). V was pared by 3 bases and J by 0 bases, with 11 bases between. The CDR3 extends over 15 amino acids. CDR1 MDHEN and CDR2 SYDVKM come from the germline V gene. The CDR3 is CASSLWGDMNTEAFF. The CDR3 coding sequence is TGTGCCAGCAGTTTGTGGGGGGATATGAACACTGAAGCTTTCTTT. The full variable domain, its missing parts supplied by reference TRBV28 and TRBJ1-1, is DVKVTQSSRYLVKRTGEKVFLECVQDMDHENMFWYRQDPGLGLRLIYFSYDVKMKEKGDIPEGYSVSREKKERFSLILESASTNQTSMYLCASSLWGDMNTEAFFGQGTRLTVV.

CDR3 residues: CSGLGQGATEAFF. The CDR3 nucleotides read TGCAGCGGACTCGGACAGGGGGCGACTGAAGCTTTCTTT. The J gene is TRBJ1-1, the V gene TRBV29-1; 11 bases map to TRBD1. J gave up 5 bases and V 7 bases, and 6 bases lay outside the gene matches. The CDR3 totals 13 residues. Germline CDR1 SQVTM, CDR2 ANQGSEA.

The CDR3 DNA sequence: TGCGCCAGCAGTGTAGGACAGGGGTCTGAAGCTTTCTTT. It is translated as CASSVGQGSEAFF. This chain links TRBV10-1 with TRBJ1-1, with 9 nucleotides matching TRBD1. V gave up 4 bases and J gave up 6 bases; unmatched junction bases: 3. The CDR3 is 13 residues long. Germline V gene sequence: CDR1 WNHNN, CDR2 SYGVQD (reference sequence).

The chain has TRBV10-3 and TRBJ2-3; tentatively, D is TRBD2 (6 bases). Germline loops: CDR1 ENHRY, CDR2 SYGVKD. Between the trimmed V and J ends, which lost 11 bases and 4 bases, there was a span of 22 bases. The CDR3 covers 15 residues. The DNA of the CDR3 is TGTGCCTCCTCCACCCGGGACTTCCTGTCAGATACGCAGTATTTT. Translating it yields CASSTRDFLSDTQYF.

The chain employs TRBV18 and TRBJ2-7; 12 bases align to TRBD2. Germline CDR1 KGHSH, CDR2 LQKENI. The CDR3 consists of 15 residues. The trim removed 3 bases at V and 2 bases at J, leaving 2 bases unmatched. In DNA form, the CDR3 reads TGTGCCAGCTCACCCCGGACTAGCGGGACCTACGAGCAGTACTTC. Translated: CASSPRTSGTYEQYF.

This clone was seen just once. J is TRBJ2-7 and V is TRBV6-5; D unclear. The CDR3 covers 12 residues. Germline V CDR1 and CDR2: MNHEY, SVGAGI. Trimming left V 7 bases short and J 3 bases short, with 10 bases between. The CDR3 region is CASTGQVYEQYF. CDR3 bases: TGTGCCAGCACCGGTCAGGTCTACGAGCAGTACTTC.

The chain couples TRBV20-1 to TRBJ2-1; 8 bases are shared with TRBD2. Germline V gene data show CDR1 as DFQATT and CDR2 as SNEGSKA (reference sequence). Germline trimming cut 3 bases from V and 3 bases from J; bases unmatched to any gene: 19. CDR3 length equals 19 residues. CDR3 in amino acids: CSASERAGAIARFYNEQFF. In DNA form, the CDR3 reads TGCAGTGCTAGTGAGAGAGCGGGAGCCATTGCGCGCTTCTACAATGAGCAGTTCTTC.

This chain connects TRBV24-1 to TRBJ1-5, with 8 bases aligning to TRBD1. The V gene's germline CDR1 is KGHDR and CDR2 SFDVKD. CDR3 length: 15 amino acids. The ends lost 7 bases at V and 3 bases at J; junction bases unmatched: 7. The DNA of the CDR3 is TGTGCCACCAGAAGTGGGCAGGGGGCCAATCAGCCCCAGCATTTT. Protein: CATRSGQGANQPQHF.

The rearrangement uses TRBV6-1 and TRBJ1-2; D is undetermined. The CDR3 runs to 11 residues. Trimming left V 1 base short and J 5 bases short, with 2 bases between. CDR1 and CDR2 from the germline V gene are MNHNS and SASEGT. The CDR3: CASSEGYGYTF. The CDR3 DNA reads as TGTGCCAGCAGTGAAGGGTATGGCTACACCTTC.

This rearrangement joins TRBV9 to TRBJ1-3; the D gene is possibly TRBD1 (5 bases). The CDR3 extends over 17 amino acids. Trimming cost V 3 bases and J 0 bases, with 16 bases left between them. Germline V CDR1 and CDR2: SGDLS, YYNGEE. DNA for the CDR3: TGTGCCAGCAGCGAAGGGGTATTTGGTAGCTCTGGAAACACCATATATTTT. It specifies CASSEGVFGSSGNTIYF.

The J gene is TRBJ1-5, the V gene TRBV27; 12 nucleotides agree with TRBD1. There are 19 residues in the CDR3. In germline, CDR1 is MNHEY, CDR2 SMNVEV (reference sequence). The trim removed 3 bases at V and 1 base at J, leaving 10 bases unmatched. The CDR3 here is CASSFSAGTGGKSNQPQHF. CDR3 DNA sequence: TGTGCCAGCAGTTTTTCCGCAGGGACAGGGGGCAAGAGCAATCAGCCCCAGCATTTT.

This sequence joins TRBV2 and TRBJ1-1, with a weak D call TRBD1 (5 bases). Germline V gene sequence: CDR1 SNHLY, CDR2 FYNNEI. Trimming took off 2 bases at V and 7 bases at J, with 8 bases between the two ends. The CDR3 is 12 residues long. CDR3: CASSESQGEAFF. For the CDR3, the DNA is TGTGCCAGCAGTGAAAGCCAGGGTGAAGCTTTCTTT.

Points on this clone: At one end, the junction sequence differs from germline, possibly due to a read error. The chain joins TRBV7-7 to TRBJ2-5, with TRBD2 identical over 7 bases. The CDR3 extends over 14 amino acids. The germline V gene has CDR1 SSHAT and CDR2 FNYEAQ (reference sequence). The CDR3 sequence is CASSSGGSSETQYF. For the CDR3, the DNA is TGTGCTAGCAGCTCTGGCGGGAGCTCAGAGACCCAGTACTTC.

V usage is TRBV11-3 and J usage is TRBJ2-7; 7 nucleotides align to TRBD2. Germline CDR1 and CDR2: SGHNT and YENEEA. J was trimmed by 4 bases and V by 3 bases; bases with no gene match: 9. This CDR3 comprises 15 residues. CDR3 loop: CASSLGPLAEYEQYF. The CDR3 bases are TGTGCCAGCAGCTTGGGGCCCCTAGCGGAATACGAGCAGTACTTC.

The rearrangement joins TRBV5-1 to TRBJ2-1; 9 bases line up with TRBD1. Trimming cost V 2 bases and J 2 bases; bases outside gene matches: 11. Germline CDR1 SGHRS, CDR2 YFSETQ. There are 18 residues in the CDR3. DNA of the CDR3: TGCGCCAGCAGCTTCCCTCAGTACAGGGGGCTAACCTACAATGAGCAGTTCTTC. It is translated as CASSFPQYRGLTYNEQFF.

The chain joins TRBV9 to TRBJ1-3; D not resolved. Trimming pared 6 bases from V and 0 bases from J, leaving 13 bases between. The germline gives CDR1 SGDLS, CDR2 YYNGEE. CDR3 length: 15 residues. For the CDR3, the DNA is TGTGCCAGCACGAAGGGAAGTTACTCTGGAAACACCATATATTTT. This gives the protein CASTKGSYSGNTIYF. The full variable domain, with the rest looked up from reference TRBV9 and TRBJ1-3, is DSGVTQTPKHLITATGQRVTLRCSPRSGDLSVYWYQQSLDQGLQFLIQYYNGEERAKGNILERFSAQQFPDLHSELNLSSLELGDSALYFCASTKGSYSGNTIYFGEGSWLTVV.

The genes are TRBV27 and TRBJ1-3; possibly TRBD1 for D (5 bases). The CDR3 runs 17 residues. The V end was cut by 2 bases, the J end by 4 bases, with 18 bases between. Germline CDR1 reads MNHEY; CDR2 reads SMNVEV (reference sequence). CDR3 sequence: CASSLKAGYGRGNTIYF. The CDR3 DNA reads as TGTGCCAGCAGTTTAAAGGCAGGGTATGGTCGGGGAAACACCATATATTTT.

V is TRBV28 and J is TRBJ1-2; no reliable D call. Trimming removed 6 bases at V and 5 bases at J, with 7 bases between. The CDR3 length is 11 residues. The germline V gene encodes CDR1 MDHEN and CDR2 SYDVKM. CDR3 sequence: CASSPGYGYTF. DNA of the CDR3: TGTGCCAGCAGCCCGGGGTATGGCTACACCTTC.

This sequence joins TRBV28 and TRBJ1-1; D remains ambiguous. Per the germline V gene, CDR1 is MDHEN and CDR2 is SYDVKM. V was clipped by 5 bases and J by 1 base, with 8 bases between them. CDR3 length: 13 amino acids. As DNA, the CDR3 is TGTGCCAGCAGTCCGACCCGGAACACTGAAGCTTTCTTT. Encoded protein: CASSPTRNTEAFF. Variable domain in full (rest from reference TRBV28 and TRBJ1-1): DVKVTQSSRYLVKRTGEKVFLECVQDMDHENMFWYRQDPGLGLRLIYFSYDVKMKEKGDIPEGYSVSREKKERFSLILESASTNQTSMYLCASSPTRNTEAFFGQGTRLTVV.

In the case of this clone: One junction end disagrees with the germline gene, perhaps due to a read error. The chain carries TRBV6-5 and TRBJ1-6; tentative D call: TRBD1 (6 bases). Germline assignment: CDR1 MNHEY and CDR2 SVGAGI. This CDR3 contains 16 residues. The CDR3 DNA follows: TGTGCCAGCTGTTACCCGGGGGGGGGCGAAAATTCACCCCTCCACTTT. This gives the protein CASCYPGGGENSPLHF.

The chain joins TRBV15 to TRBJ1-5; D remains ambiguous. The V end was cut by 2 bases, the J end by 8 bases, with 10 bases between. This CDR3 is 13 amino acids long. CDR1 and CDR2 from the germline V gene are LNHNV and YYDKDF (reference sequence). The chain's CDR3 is CATSRTRSEPQHF. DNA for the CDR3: TGTGCCACCAGCAGAACCCGGTCGGAGCCCCAGCATTTT.

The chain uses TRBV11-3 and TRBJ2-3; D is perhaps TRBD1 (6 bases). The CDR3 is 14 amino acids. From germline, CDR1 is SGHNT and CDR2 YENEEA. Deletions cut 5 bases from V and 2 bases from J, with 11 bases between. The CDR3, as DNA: TGTGCCAGCAGCCCCGGACAGACCACAGATACGCAGTATTTT. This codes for CASSPGQTTDTQYF.

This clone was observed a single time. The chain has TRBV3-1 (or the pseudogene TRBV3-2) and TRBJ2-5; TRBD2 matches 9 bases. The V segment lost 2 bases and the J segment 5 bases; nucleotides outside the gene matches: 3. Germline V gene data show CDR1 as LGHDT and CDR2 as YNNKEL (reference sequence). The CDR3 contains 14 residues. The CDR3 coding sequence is TGTGCCAGCAGCCAACTAGCGGGGTCGGAGACCCAGTACTTC. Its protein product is CASSQLAGSETQYF.

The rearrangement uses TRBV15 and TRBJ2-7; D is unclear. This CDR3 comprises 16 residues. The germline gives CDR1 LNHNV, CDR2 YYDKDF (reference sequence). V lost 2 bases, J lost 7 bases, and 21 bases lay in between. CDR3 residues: CATSRNRLRGIGEQYF. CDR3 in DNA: TGTGCCACCAGCAGAAATCGACTCCGAGGAATTGGGGAGCAGTACTTC.